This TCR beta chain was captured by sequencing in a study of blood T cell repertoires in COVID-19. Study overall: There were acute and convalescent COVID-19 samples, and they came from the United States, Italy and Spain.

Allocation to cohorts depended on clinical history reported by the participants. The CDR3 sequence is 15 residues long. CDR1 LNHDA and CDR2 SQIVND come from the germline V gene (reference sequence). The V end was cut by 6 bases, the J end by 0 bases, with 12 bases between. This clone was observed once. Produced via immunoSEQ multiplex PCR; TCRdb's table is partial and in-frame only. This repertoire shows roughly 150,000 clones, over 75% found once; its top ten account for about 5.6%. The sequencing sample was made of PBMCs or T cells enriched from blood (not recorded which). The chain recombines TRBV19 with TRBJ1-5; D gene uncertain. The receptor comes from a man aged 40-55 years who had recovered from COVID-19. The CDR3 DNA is TGTGCCAGTAGCCCCCCCTCCGTTAGCAATCAGCCCCAGCATTTT. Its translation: CASSPPSVSNQPQHF. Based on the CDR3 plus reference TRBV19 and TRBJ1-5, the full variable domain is DGGITQSPKYLFRKEGQNVTLSCEQNLNHDAMYWYRQDPGQGLRLIYYSQIVNDFQKGDIAEGYSVSREKKESFPLTVTSAQKNPTAFYLCASSPPSVSNQPQHFGDGTRLSIL.